This T cell receptor (beta chain) derives from a study of Graves' ophthalmopathy and Graves' hyperthyroidism. Those donors who had ophthalmopathy presented with moderate-to-severe activity, a CAS of ≥3, a NOSPECS of ≥4 and a duration under 3 months. This clonotype has a handful of counts. Scientists amplified the TCR beta CDR3 regions from RNA transcripts. After a first-round RT-PCR with HTBI primers, a second-round multiplex PCR was run. TCRdb itself ran the multiplex PCR reads through MiXCR, one entry per CDR3 protein. Of hundreds of thousands of distinct CDR3 sequences listed, roughly two fifths were seen once; the top ten hold about 40%. Sequencing used peripheral blood. The sequence derives from an adult man with Graves' ophthalmopathy.

CDR3 bases: TGTGCCAGCAGCTCCTCAGGCTACCACTCCGGGGAGCTGTTTTTT. Amino acid sequence: CASSSSGYHSGELFF. The chain employs TRBV11-2 and TRBJ2-2, with unresolved D. Trimming left V 4 bases short and J 6 bases short, with 15 bases between. The CDR3 totals 15 residues. From germline, CDR1 is SGHAT and CDR2 FQNNGV.